These T cell receptor beta chains were read from a single sample in a study of T cells in Graves' hyperthyroidism and ophthalmopathy. MiXCR, applied by TCRdb to the multiplex PCR reads, yields one record per CDR3 protein. The top ten hold 11% of the sample, which has 350,000 to 450,000 distinct CDR3 sequences, approximately 15% seen once. The sequenced sample was blood. These receptors were obtained from a woman aged 55-70 years with Graves' hyperthyroidism. The conserved cysteine and the conserved F or W are not part of the CDR3 here.

J gene | V gene | CDR3 protein
TRBJ2-7 | TRBV10-3 | AISATGYEQY
TRBJ2-1 | TRBV2 | ASSELVGLAAAGEF
TRBJ2-7 | TRBV10-3 | AISVTPWGEQY
TRBJ2-7 | TRBV24-1 | ATRHGRGVEQY
TRBJ2-2 | TRBV9 | ASSGNTGELF
TRBJ2-2 | TRBV25-1 | ASSESLYGSMNTGELF
TRBJ2-1 | TRBV7-9 | ASSLQQDPYNEQF
TRBJ1-4 | TRBV20-1 | SAALHLGGNNEKLF
TRBJ1-1 | TRBV28 | ASSSAGTEAF
TRBJ2-5 | TRBV12-3/TRBV12-4 | ASSSGPTQLY
TRBJ2-1 | TRBV28 | ASSLGGSVYNEQF
TRBJ2-5 | TRBV5-1 | ASSGLNRSRTQY
TRBJ2-3 | TRBV2 | ASSEFRDRDADTQY
TRBJ2-1 | TRBV20-1 | SAFIWGLAGEGSYNEQF
TRBJ2-1 | TRBV3-1 | ASSPKIPRHNEQF
TRBJ1-4 | TRBV2 | ASSGPGAGEKLF
TRBJ1-5 | TRBV18 | ASSPRTANQPQH
TRBJ2-7 | TRBV20-1 | SASEASGGTYEQY
TRBJ2-3 | TRBV5-1 | ASTRRESTDTRY
TRBJ2-3 | TRBV7-9 | ASSHLSRGDTQY
TRBJ1-1 | TRBV24-1 | ATSEWRRTVYSRRVTEAF
TRBJ2-3 | TRBV3-1 | ASSQGSTSGSTDTQY
TRBJ2-2 | TRBV6-1 | ASGQTSGAGGELF
TRBJ2-3 | TRBV9 | ASSAPRERSDTQY
TRBJ2-5 | TRBV2 | ATDGLAGGPGETQY
TRBJ2-7 | TRBV6-1 | ASRRGFGNSYEQY
TRBJ1-2 | TRBV12-3/TRBV12-4 | ASLQHGPYGYT
TRBJ2-5 | TRBV20-1 | SARDWTSGVQETQY
TRBJ2-2 | TRBV7-7 | ASSYGQGIGGELF
TRBJ2-5 | TRBV7-9 | ASSWMTGGQETQY
TRBJ2-1 | TRBV6-2/TRBV6-3 | AGRGTGRDEQF
TRBJ2-5 | TRBV27 | ASTWGETQY
TRBJ2-3 | TRBV20-1 | SARAIAGDTDTQY
TRBJ1-3 | TRBV18 | ASSRGDRHAGNTIY
TRBJ2-7 | TRBV13 | ASSARGFRSYEQY
TRBJ1-2 | TRBV12-5 | ASGLVPVDGYT
TRBJ2-7 | TRBV6-1 | ASQTTVGGPYEQY
TRBJ2-7 | TRBV28 | ASSLGTAFSYEQY
TRBJ2-6 | TRBV5-6 | ASSRGWGAGANVLT
TRBJ2-7 | TRBV12-3/TRBV12-4 | ASSPSYTGYEQY
TRBJ1-1 | TRBV27 | ASSLLDSVNTEAF
TRBJ2-1 | TRBV11-1 | ASSSGLPNLNEQF
TRBJ1-1 | TRBV6-1 | ASRPQPGQGADTEAF
TRBJ2-1 | TRBV20-1 | SARTGDEQF
TRBJ2-3 | TRBV5-1 | ASSLAGAGGGTDTQY
TRBJ2-5 | TRBV10-3 | AIESSGSKTQY
TRBJ2-1 | TRBV11-2 | ASSSPGGGTGGRDEQF
TRBJ1-4 | TRBV12-3/TRBV12-4 | ASTTDRGREKLF
TRBJ2-7 | TRBV30 | AWKPPLAETYEQY
TRBJ2-7 | TRBV7-9 | ASSLDPGLAGYEQY